The 15 T cell receptor beta chains presented below share a single source sample, sequenced in a study of T cells after yellow fever vaccination (dated by TCRdb to about 2019). The library was generated by 5' RACE. Sequencing took place on an Illumina HiSeq 2500. TCRdb reanalyzed the raw reads on its own, using fastp at Q25 for trimming and MiXCR for clone calling, and kept in-frame beta chains. Every distinct CDR3 protein forms one entry, paired with its most common genes and DNA. This sample lists fewer than 85,000 distinct CDR3 sequences; 7.5% to 9% were detected once. The ten top clones hold 41% of the sample. Interpreted using the paper, the treatment or condition label stands for: live attenuated yellow fever vaccine strain. Sample: CD8+ T cells sorted from PBMCs, taken on the day of the yellow fever booster vaccination. The source is a man under 40 who received the YFV17D yellow fever vaccine.

In its sample, this clonotype was seen a few times. This chain uses TRBV20-1 with TRBJ2-3, with 13 bases that match TRBD2. CDR1 and CDR2 from the germline V gene are DFQATT and SNEGSKA (reference sequence). Losses at the gene ends were 3 bases for V and 2 bases for J; bases not matched to a gene: 26. This CDR3 comprises 23 residues. Here the CDR3 reads CSASYPGDTGLAGDPLFTDTQYF. The CDR3 DNA sequence: TGCAGTGCTAGTTACCCGGGGGATACTGGACTAGCGGGAGATCCACTTTTCACAGATACGCAGTATTTT.

The chain employs TRBV20-1 and TRBJ1-1; 9 bases align to TRBD1. J gave up 4 bases and V 3 bases, and 6 bases lay outside the gene matches. This CDR3 region has 14 residues. The germline CDR1 and CDR2 sequences are DFQATT and SNEGSKA (reference sequence). As DNA, the CDR3 is TGCAGTGCTAGCCGACAGGGGGAGGGCACTGAAGCTTTCTTT. It codes for CSASRQGEGTEAFF.

This clonotype was found a few times. The J gene is TRBJ2-7, the V gene TRBV7-2; TRBD1 aligns across 9 bases. CDR3 length: 17 amino acids. V shed 3 bases, J shed 3 bases, and the junction held 12 bases outside the gene matches. Germline CDR1 reads SGHTA; CDR2 reads FQGNSA. The CDR3 loop reads CASSFINTRDRVYEQYF. In DNA, the CDR3 is TGTGCCAGCAGCTTTATAAACACCCGGGACAGGGTCTACGAGCAGTACTTC.

This clonotype was observed a handful of times. The chain has TRBV6-2 or TRBV6-3 and TRBJ2-3; TRBD2 matches 8 bases. The CDR3 length is 15 residues. Germline trimming cut 4 bases from V and 3 bases from J; bases unmatched to any gene: 6. Germline V gene sequence: CDR1 MNHEY, CDR2 SVGEGT. This CDR3 is CASSLAGRTTDTQYF. The CDR3 DNA reads as TGTGCCAGCAGTTTAGCGGGGCGGACGACAGATACGCAGTATTTT.

This clonotype was recorded a few times. The V call is TRBV2, the J call TRBJ2-7; D not certain. CDR3 length: 11 residues. CDR1 and CDR2 (germline): SNHLY, FYNNEI. V was pared by 6 bases and J by 8 bases, with 11 bases between. The chain's CDR3 is CASSALAQQYF. In DNA, the CDR3 is TGTGCCAGCAGCGCCCTGGCCCAGCAGTACTTC.

This clonotype has a count of ten or more. The chain carries TRBV7-8 and TRBJ2-7; 7 bases agree with TRBD1. Germline lookup yields CDR1 SGHVS and CDR2 FQNEAQ. V trimming: 3 bases; J trimming: 1 base; junction bases outside the gene matches: 3. CDR3 size: 14 residues. The CDR3: CASSFPGQSYEQYF. The CDR3 nucleotides read TGTGCCAGCAGCTTTCCGGGACAGTCCTACGAGCAGTACTTC.

This rearrangement joins TRBV4-3 to TRBJ2-5, with D tentatively TRBD1 or TRBD2 (6 bases each). Trimming left V 0 bases short and J 2 bases short, with 13 bases between. CDR3 length: 16 residues. Germline CDR1 is LGHNA and CDR2 is YSLEER. CDR3 nucleotides: TGCGCCAGCAGCCAAGAGGGGCAGGGGACTCAAGAGACCCAGTACTTC. Amino acid sequence: CASSQEGQGTQETQYF.

This clonotype was seen repeatedly, ten times or more. The chain recombines TRBV27 with TRBJ2-1, with D unclear. This CDR3 is built from 17 residues. Trimming left V 3 bases short and J 6 bases short, with 21 bases between. The germline V gene encodes CDR1 MNHEY and CDR2 SMNVEV (reference sequence). In DNA form, the CDR3 reads TGTGCCAGCAGTTTTGGGCAGCACCCCACGTTCGTCAATGAGCAGTTCTTC. Protein product: CASSFGQHPTFVNEQFF.

The chain joins TRBV23-1 to TRBJ2-7; D unresolved. TRBV23-1 is reported as an ORF; its role is uncertain. The V and J ends lost 0 bases and 4 bases respectively, with 16 bases between them. The CDR3 contains 16 residues. CDR3 DNA sequence: TGCGCCAGCAGTCAATCGGATTCGCGGATGTTATACGAGCAGTACTTC. Its protein product is CASSQSDSRMLYEQYF.

This clonotype is a singleton in its sample. The CDR3 loop is CASSPSGGEQFF. DNA for the CDR3: TGTGCCAGCAGCCCTTCCGGGGGTGAGCAGTTCTTC. The gene calls are TRBV6-6 and TRBJ2-1; TRBD2 is a possible D gene (6 bases). The germline gives CDR1 MNHNY, CDR2 SVGAGI (reference sequence). Trimming pared 6 bases from V and 9 bases from J, leaving 12 bases between. The CDR3 is made up of 12 amino acids.

In its sample, this clonotype was seen a few times. V is TRBV7-9 and J is TRBJ2-5, with TRBD2 identical over 8 bases. With V trimmed by 8 bases and J by 2 bases, 10 bases remained unmatched. The CDR3 covers 15 residues. Germline V gene lookup returns CDR1 SEHNR and CDR2 FQNEAQ (reference sequence). This CDR3 reads CASGILAVLQETQYF. CDR3 nucleotides: TGTGCCAGCGGGATACTAGCGGTCCTACAAGAGACCCAGTACTTC. Full variable domain (missing parts from reference TRBV7-9 and TRBJ2-5): DTGVSQNPRHKITKRGQNVTFRCDPISEHNRLYWYRQTLGQGPEFLTYFQNEAQLEKSRLLSDRFSAERPKGSFSTLEIQRTEQGDSAMYLCASGILAVLQETQYFGPGTRLLVL.

This clonotype was recorded a few times. This chain links TRBV12-3 or TRBV12-4 with TRBJ2-1; D perhaps matches TRBD1 (5 bases). V shed 3 bases and J shed 7 bases, with 10 bases lying between them. CDR3 size: 13 residues. CDR3 loop: CASSLRTINEQFF. CDR3 DNA sequence: TGTGCCAGCAGTTTGAGGACAATTAATGAGCAGTTCTTC.

The CDR3 protein is CASSLQGNYEQYF. Written as DNA, the CDR3 is TGCGCCAGCAGCTTGCAGGGAAACTACGAGCAGTACTTC. This chain links TRBV5-1 with TRBJ2-7, with D possibly matching TRBD1 (5 bases). Germline V gene sequence: CDR1 SGHRS, CDR2 YFSETQ. This CDR3 is built from 13 residues. V was cut by 1 base and J by 3 bases, with 8 bases left in between.

The chain uses TRBV6-1 and TRBJ2-2; 9 bases line up with TRBD1. There are 16 residues in the CDR3. V was pared by 6 bases and J by 4 bases, with 9 bases of the junction left unmatched. Germline V lookup: CDR1 MNHNS, CDR2 SASEGT. Here the CDR3 reads CASSLQTGGFTGELFF. CDR3 nucleotides: TGTGCCAGCAGCCTGCAGACAGGGGGGTTCACCGGGGAGCTGTTTTTT.

DNA for the CDR3: TGTGCCTGGAGTGTCGCGACGTTCGAAGCTTTCTTT. The encoded protein is CAWSVATFEAFF. This chain links TRBV30 with TRBJ1-1; D gene uncertain. The ends were cut back, 0 bases at V and 8 bases at J, with 10 bases in the middle. This CDR3 has 12 amino acids. Germline loops: CDR1 GTSNPN, CDR2 SVGIG (reference sequence).